A selection of T cell receptor beta chains follows, all from one sample in a study of blood T cell repertoires in COVID-19. Data came from immunoSEQ multiplex PCR; TCRdb stores just in-frame clones and leaves some out. Of roughly 290,000 clones in the sample, around 81% were seen once. The specimen sequenced was peripheral blood. The receptors shown here come from a woman aged 45-60 years with active or convalescent COVID-19. Both conserved end residues are part of each CDR3. The order of the fields is clone size, D gene, J gene, V gene, CDR3 protein, CDR3 DNA. A D gene is named only where the DNA matches it firmly. Clone size is given for some rows only: seen once, a few or many times, or a class if the clone is expanded.

clone_size: once; d_call: TRBD2; j_call: TRBJ2-1; v_call: TRBV29-1; cdr3_aa: CSVVSGRLSNEQFF; cdr3_nt: TGCAGCGTTGTAAGCGGGAGGTTGTCCAATGAGCAGTTCTTC
clone_size: NA; d_call: NA; j_call: TRBJ2-5; v_call: TRBV7-8; cdr3_aa: CASRRTKGWGETQYF; cdr3_nt: TGTGCCAGCAGGAGAACCAAGGGGTGGGGAGAGACCCAGTACTTC
clone_size: NA; d_call: TRBD1; j_call: TRBJ2-1; v_call: TRBV11-3; cdr3_aa: CASSLGQGFYNEQFF; cdr3_nt: TGTGCCAGCAGCCTCGGACAGGGTTTCTACAATGAGCAGTTCTTC
clone_size: NA; d_call: NA; j_call: TRBJ2-1; v_call: TRBV27; cdr3_aa: CASTSQSHEQFF; cdr3_nt: TGTGCCAGCACCTCGCAAAGCCATGAGCAGTTCTTC
clone_size: NA; d_call: NA; j_call: TRBJ1-2; v_call: TRBV2; cdr3_aa: CASRPPGIAYGYTF; cdr3_nt: TGTGCCAGCAGGCCGCCAGGGATCGCCTATGGCTACACCTTC
clone_size: NA; d_call: NA; j_call: TRBJ1-4; v_call: TRBV7-7; cdr3_aa: CASSQSTGSNEKLFF; cdr3_nt: TGTGCTAGCAGCCAATCAACTGGTTCTAATGAAAAACTGTTTTTT
clone_size: NA; d_call: NA; j_call: TRBJ1-1; v_call: TRBV5-8; cdr3_aa: CASSFRGRGMNTEAFF; cdr3_nt: TGTGCCAGCAGCTTTCGGGGCAGGGGCATGAACACTGAAGCTTTCTTT
clone_size: NA; d_call: NA; j_call: TRBJ1-1; v_call: TRBV19; cdr3_aa: CASSMPRRTEAFF; cdr3_nt: TGTGCCAGTAGTATGCCGAGGAGGACTGAAGCTTTCTTT
clone_size: NA; d_call: NA; j_call: TRBJ1-2; v_call: TRBV18; cdr3_aa: CAVPQVGGYTF; cdr3_nt: TGTGCCGTACCCCAAGTCGGGGGCTACACCTTC
clone_size: NA; d_call: NA; j_call: TRBJ2-1; v_call: TRBV3-1/TRBV3-2; cdr3_aa: CASSQDLKKAGIEQFF; cdr3_nt: TGTGCCAGCAGCCAAGATCTTAAAAAGGCGGGAATTGAGCAGTTCTTC
clone_size: NA; d_call: NA; j_call: TRBJ1-5; v_call: TRBV27; cdr3_aa: CASSTVGGNQPQHF; cdr3_nt: TGTGCCAGCAGTACCGTGGGGGGTAATCAGCCCCAGCATTTT
clone_size: NA; d_call: NA; j_call: TRBJ2-7; v_call: TRBV5-1; cdr3_aa: CASSLVGIGEQYF; cdr3_nt: TGCGCCAGCAGCTTGGTCGGGATCGGCGAGCAGTACTTC
clone_size: NA; d_call: TRBD1; j_call: TRBJ2-5; v_call: TRBV7-8; cdr3_aa: CATIKGQGEWETQYF; cdr3_nt: TGTGCCACCATAAAAGGACAGGGGGAGTGGGAGACCCAGTACTTC
clone_size: NA; d_call: TRBD1; j_call: TRBJ2-3; v_call: TRBV6-6; cdr3_aa: CASSSGQGRTDTQYF; cdr3_nt: TGTGCCAGCAGTTCGGGACAGGGGAGGACAGATACGCAGTATTTT
clone_size: once; d_call: TRBD2; j_call: TRBJ2-1; v_call: TRBV28; cdr3_aa: CASSLLGLAGIPFGEQFF; cdr3_nt: TGTGCCAGCAGTTTATTGGGACTAGCGGGAATCCCCTTCGGGGAGCAGTTCTTC
clone_size: NA; d_call: TRBD1; j_call: TRBJ2-3; v_call: TRBV29-1; cdr3_aa: CSVAGQGVTDTQYF; cdr3_nt: TGCAGCGTCGCGGGACAGGGAGTGACAGATACGCAGTATTTT
clone_size: NA; d_call: TRBD1; j_call: TRBJ1-3; v_call: TRBV5-4; cdr3_aa: CASSLDATGSGNTIYF; cdr3_nt: TGTGCCAGCAGCTTGGATGCGACAGGGTCTGGAAACACCATATATTTT
clone_size: NA; d_call: NA; j_call: TRBJ2-2; v_call: TRBV10-3; cdr3_aa: CAISESSYTGELFF; cdr3_nt: TGTGCCATCAGTGAGTCGAGTTACACCGGGGAGCTGTTTTTT
clone_size: few; d_call: TRBD1; j_call: TRBJ2-7; v_call: TRBV6-5; cdr3_aa: CASSSVSGQKYEQYF; cdr3_nt: TGTGCCAGCAGTTCGGTTTCGGGACAGAAATACGAGCAGTACTTC
clone_size: NA; d_call: NA; j_call: TRBJ1-6; v_call: TRBV4-1; cdr3_aa: CASSQDGGNSPLHF; cdr3_nt: TGCGCCAGCAGCCAAGACGGAGGCAATTCACCCCTCCACTTT
clone_size: few; d_call: NA; j_call: TRBJ1-4; v_call: TRBV24-1; cdr3_aa: CATSANRESEKLFF; cdr3_nt: TGTGCCACCAGTGCTAACAGAGAGAGTGAAAAACTGTTTTTT
clone_size: once; d_call: NA; j_call: TRBJ1-2; v_call: TRBV3-1/TRBV3-2; cdr3_aa: CASSQGQGFNYGYTF; cdr3_nt: TGTGCCAGCAGCCAAGGGCAGGGGTTTAACTATGGCTACACCTTC
clone_size: NA; d_call: NA; j_call: TRBJ1-6; v_call: TRBV30; cdr3_aa: CAWSTPQGITYNSPLHF; cdr3_nt: TGTGCCTGGAGTACTCCGCAGGGGATAACCTATAATTCACCCCTCCACTTT
clone_size: NA; d_call: NA; j_call: TRBJ2-3; v_call: TRBV3-1/TRBV3-2; cdr3_aa: CASSFRGADTQYF; cdr3_nt: TGTGCCAGCAGCTTCAGGGGCGCAGATACGCAGTATTTT
clone_size: NA; d_call: NA; j_call: TRBJ2-7; v_call: TRBV9; cdr3_aa: CASSPQGPPYEQYF; cdr3_nt: TGTGCCAGCAGCCCCCAGGGTCCCCCCTACGAGCAGTACTTC
clone_size: NA; d_call: NA; j_call: TRBJ2-7; v_call: TRBV6-5; cdr3_aa: CASQGTILLGPEQYF; cdr3_nt: TGTGCCAGCCAGGGGACGATACTTCTCGGGCCCGAGCAGTACTTC
clone_size: NA; d_call: TRBD1; j_call: TRBJ1-2; v_call: TRBV12-5; cdr3_aa: CASGFGTGGRNGYTF; cdr3_nt: TGTGCTAGTGGTTTCGGGACAGGGGGCAGGAATGGCTACACCTTC
clone_size: NA; d_call: NA; j_call: TRBJ2-7; v_call: TRBV6-5; cdr3_aa: CASSGVRWEQYF; cdr3_nt: TGTGCCAGCAGCGGGGTCAGGTGGGAGCAGTACTTC
clone_size: NA; d_call: TRBD1; j_call: TRBJ2-1; v_call: TRBV24-1; cdr3_aa: CATSDPRQGDNEQFF; cdr3_nt: TGTGCCACCAGTGACCCTAGACAGGGGGATAATGAGCAGTTCTTC
clone_size: NA; d_call: NA; j_call: TRBJ1-2; v_call: TRBV14; cdr3_aa: CASSIHRDNGYTF; cdr3_nt: TGTGCCAGCAGCATCCACAGGGATAATGGCTACACCTTC
clone_size: few; d_call: NA; j_call: TRBJ2-5; v_call: TRBV25-1; cdr3_aa: CASNPGNQETQYF; cdr3_nt: TGTGCCAGCAACCCCGGTAATCAAGAGACCCAGTACTTC
clone_size: NA; d_call: NA; j_call: TRBJ2-2; v_call: TRBV2; cdr3_aa: CASSERRMPNTGELFF; cdr3_nt: TGTGCCAGCAGTGAACGGCGGATGCCGAACACCGGGGAGCTGTTTTTT
clone_size: few; d_call: TRBD1; j_call: TRBJ1-1; v_call: TRBV7-9; cdr3_aa: CASSLVWDRENTEAFF; cdr3_nt: TGTGCCAGCAGCTTAGTCTGGGACAGGGAGAACACTGAAGCTTTCTTT
clone_size: NA; d_call: NA; j_call: TRBJ1-4; v_call: TRBV6-5; cdr3_aa: CASSPGQSRGEKLFF; cdr3_nt: TGTGCCAGCAGTCCCGGACAGAGCCGGGGTGAAAAACTGTTTTTT
clone_size: NA; d_call: NA; j_call: TRBJ2-7; v_call: TRBV3-1/TRBV3-2; cdr3_aa: CASSLQVGGEQYF; cdr3_nt: TGTGCCAGCAGCCTACAGGTGGGGGGCGAGCAGTACTTC
clone_size: few; d_call: NA; j_call: TRBJ1-5; v_call: TRBV28; cdr3_aa: CASNRGDRVNQPQHF; cdr3_nt: TGTGCCAGCAATCGGGGGGACCGGGTCAATCAGCCCCAGCATTTT